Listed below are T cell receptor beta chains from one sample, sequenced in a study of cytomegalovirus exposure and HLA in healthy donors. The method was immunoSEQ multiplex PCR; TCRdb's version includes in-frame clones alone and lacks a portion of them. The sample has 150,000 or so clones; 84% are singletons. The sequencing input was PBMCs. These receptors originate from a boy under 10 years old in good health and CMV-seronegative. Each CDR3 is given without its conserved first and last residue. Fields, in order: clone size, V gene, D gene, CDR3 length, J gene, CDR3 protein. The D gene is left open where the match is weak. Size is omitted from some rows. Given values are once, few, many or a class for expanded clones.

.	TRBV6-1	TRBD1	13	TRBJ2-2	ASSANRGDTGELF
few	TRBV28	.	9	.	ASSNNYEQY
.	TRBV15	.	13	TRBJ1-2	ATSMTLRNDGGYT
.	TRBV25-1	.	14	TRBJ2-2	ASSTGTAIYTGELF
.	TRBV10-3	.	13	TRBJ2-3	AISFDRHPTDTQY
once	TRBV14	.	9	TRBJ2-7	ASSHSREQY
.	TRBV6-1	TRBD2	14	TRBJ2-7	ASSERSGVAGNEQY
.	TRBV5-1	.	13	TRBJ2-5	ASSLAGNREETQY
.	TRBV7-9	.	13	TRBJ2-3	ASSLEAGGTDTQY
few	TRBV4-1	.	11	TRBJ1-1	ASSQVKNTEAF